The clone carrying this TCR beta chain was counted once. Its specificity is unknown. Germline V CDR1 and CDR2: MNHNS, SASEGT. Germline trimming cut 7 bases from V and 6 bases from J; bases unmatched to any gene: 7. This CDR3 region has 15 residues. The record originates from a study of OX40 agonist ivuxolimab in advanced cancers. Across the whole study: Patients were around 83% male with ages roughly 20 to 90, mean 60. Broader study findings: Low clonal expansion, among the lowest seen, marked partial responders at 0.1-3.0 mg/kg.

Measured with immunoSEQ multiplex PCR; TCRdb has only the in-frame clones, and not every one. The sample shows some 110,000 clones, over 75% of them seen only once. This material consisted of CD4+ or CD8+ T cells sorted from blood, taken in a trial of the OX40 agonist ivuxolimab. The origin of this receptor is an adult with an advanced solid tumor such as melanoma, head and neck, liver or kidney cancer. The chain is built from TRBV6-1 and TRBJ2-2, with 11 bases matching TRBD1. The CDR3 sequence: CASKRGQGAPGELFF. The CDR3 nucleotides read TGTGCCAGCAAACGAGGACAGGGGGCGCCCGGGGAGCTGTTTTTT.